The 14 T cell receptor beta chains reported below all come from one sample, sequenced in a study of vaccination effects on CD4 cells after COVID-19 (dated by TCRdb to between 2020 and 2023). These receptors are not linked to any known antigen. In the ViraFEST assay, PBMC were stimulated with viral peptide pools, and TCR sequencing was then used to find antigen-specific CD4+ T cell clonotypes based on their expansion. After 10 to 11 days of culture, CD4+ T cells were isolated with the EasySep CD4+ T cell isolation kit. Convalescent patients had PCR-confirmed SARS-CoV-2 infection between March and December 2020, before Alpha, Beta and Delta variants emerged in the United States. To prepare the library, the immunoSEQ multiplex PCR assay was applied. Here the immuneACCESS table is served through TCRdb, limited to in-frame sequences with V and J called. Missing clones are a known gap in these copies; in checked studies unresolved V genes cover under half, and the rest lacks a known reason. Present in this sample are tens of thousands of clones, 75% to 85% of which were seen just once. The top ten hold around 40% of the sample.

Sequences were derived from CD4+ T cells from PBMCs cultured with a peptide pool, sampled before COVID-19 vaccination. The source of these receptors is a human donor who had a prior SARS-CoV-2 infection.

This chain connects TRBV2 to TRBJ2-3, with D possibly TRBD2 on 5 matching bases. Germline V CDR1 and CDR2: SNHLY, FYNNEI. Deletions cut 3 bases from V and 4 bases from J, with 11 bases between. The CDR3 has 14 amino acids. The CDR3 region has the DNA TGTGCCAGCAGTGATCTCGGGGTGGCAGATACGCAGTATTTT. It is translated as CASSDLGVADTQYF.

This clone was counted only a few times. V gene TRBV18 combines with J gene TRBJ2-5; tentative D call: TRBD2 (6 bases). CDR1 KGHSH and CDR2 LQKENI come from the germline V gene. There are 15 residues in the CDR3. Trimming took 3 bases from V and 3 from J, leaving 14 bases between them. CDR3: CASSPPGLTKETQYF. The CDR3 region has the DNA TGTGCCAGCTCACCGCCGGGACTGACCAAAGAGACCCAGTACTTC.

This clone was seen a single time. The V gene is TRBV21-1, the J gene TRBJ2-3. TRBV21-1 is a pseudogene. This CDR3 has 16 residues. In DNA, the CDR3 is TGTGCCAGCCCTGTTTGGTGGGCGAACTACACAGATACGCAGTATTTT. It encodes CASPVWWANYTDTQYF.

CDR3 bases: TGTGCCAGCAGTTTAGGCCAGAGCTCCTACAATGAGCAGTTCTTC. It specifies CASSLGQSSYNEQFF. The chain has TRBV28 and TRBJ2-1; D remains unclear. This CDR3 region has 15 residues. In germline, CDR1 is MDHEN, CDR2 SYDVKM. V dropped 2 bases and J dropped 0 bases, with 8 bases sitting between them. The full variable domain, with the rest looked up from reference TRBV28 and TRBJ2-1, is DVKVTQSSRYLVKRTGEKVFLECVQDMDHENMFWYRQDPGLGLRLIYFSYDVKMKEKGDIPEGYSVSREKKERFSLILESASTNQTSMYLCASSLGQSSYNEQFFGPGTRLTVL.

This chain uses TRBV6-2 or TRBV6-3 with TRBJ1-5; TRBD1 is a possible D gene (5 bases). Germline assignment: CDR1 MNHEY and CDR2 SVGEGT. CDR3 size: 15 residues. The germline V and J ends were trimmed by 2 bases and 9 bases, with 17 bases remaining between them. The CDR3 is CASSYRDSLGRPQHF. CDR3 coding DNA: TGTGCCAGCAGTTACAGGGACTCGTTGGGCCGGCCCCAGCATTTT.

The rearrangement uses TRBV24-1 and TRBJ2-5; D is unresolved. The CDR3 extends over 12 amino acids. The germline V gene encodes CDR1 KGHDR and CDR2 SFDVKD. Trimming pared 1 base from V and 5 bases from J, leaving 4 bases between. The CDR3 region has the DNA TGTGCCACCAGTGATTTACGGGAGACCCAGTACTTC. Its translation: CATSDLRETQYF.

The chain combines TRBV3-1 (or the pseudogene TRBV3-2) with TRBJ1-2, with no clear D. CDR1 and CDR2 from the germline V gene are LGHDT and YNNKEL (reference sequence). Trimming pared 2 bases from V and 6 bases from J, leaving 10 bases between. The CDR3 is 13 residues long. CDR3 in DNA: TGTGCCAGCAGCCAATCTCGACCTAATGGCTACACCTTC. It translates to CASSQSRPNGYTF.

The chain is built from TRBV15 and TRBJ1-3; 8 nucleotides align to TRBD1. In germline, CDR1 is LNHNV, CDR2 YYDKDF (reference sequence). Trimming removed 1 base from V and 8 bases from J; junction bases left unmatched: 7. This CDR3 is built from 15 residues. CDR3 region: CATSRAGQGADTIYF. The CDR3 DNA sequence: TGTGCCACCAGCAGAGCCGGGCAGGGGGCGGACACCATATATTTT.

This chain uses TRBV6-4 with TRBJ2-7; possible D gene TRBD2, 6 bases. Per the germline V gene, CDR1 is MRHNA and CDR2 is SNTAGT. The CDR3 has 11 residues. CDR3 residues: CGKWAGHEQYF. Here the CDR3 DNA reads TGTGGAAAGTGGGCGGGACACGAGCAGTACTTC.

J is TRBJ2-2 and V is TRBV5-1, with no clear D. The length of the CDR3 is 13 residues. Germline-derived CDR1 and CDR2 are SGHRS and YFSETQ. Trimming cost V 1 base and J 6 bases, with 7 bases left between them. The CDR3, as DNA: TGCGCCAGCAGCTTGAATAGAGCCGGGGAGCTGTTTTTT. It encodes CASSLNRAGELFF.

The CDR3 loop is CASSPAGVSGYTF. In DNA, the CDR3 is TGTGCCAGCAGCCCTGCAGGGGTGTCGGGCTACACCTTC. The J gene is TRBJ1-2, the V gene TRBV5-8, with D maybe TRBD1 (6 bases). CDR3 length equals 13 residues. In germline, CDR1 is SGHTS, CDR2 YDEGEE. V dropped 4 bases and J dropped 8 bases, with 15 bases sitting between them.

The chain links TRBV2 to TRBJ1-5; D not certain. The CDR3 consists of 14 residues. CDR1 is SNHLY, CDR2 FYNNEI, per germline. The V end was cut by 4 bases, the J end by 5 bases, with 12 bases between. For the CDR3, the DNA is TGTGCCAGCAGTGCGGCGTCTCGCCATCAGCCCCAGCATTTT. Protein product: CASSAASRHQPQHF.

The V gene is TRBV18, the J gene TRBJ2-2, with a possible D match to TRBD1 (5 bases). Germline V gene sequence: CDR1 KGHSH, CDR2 LQKENI. V was cut by 10 bases and J by 2 bases, with 17 bases left in between. The CDR3 totals 15 residues. CDR3 amino acids: CATQYFQGNTGELFF. In nucleotides, the CDR3 is TGTGCCACCCAATATTTTCAGGGAAACACCGGGGAGCTGTTTTTT.

The chain combines TRBV9 with TRBJ2-3; 8 bases are shared with TRBD2. Germline V gene data show CDR1 as SGDLS and CDR2 as YYNGEE. J gave up 3 bases and V 0 bases, and 9 bases lay outside the gene matches. This CDR3 is 17 amino acids long. CDR3 DNA: TGTGCCAGCAGCGTAGCCGGGGGGGCCCGATATACAGATACGCAGTATTTT. It specifies CASSVAGGARYTDTQYF.